What follows are 12 T cell receptor beta chains derived from one specimen sequenced in a study of response to subunit inactivated influenza vaccine. One entry per CDR3 protein results from TCRdb running MiXCR on the RT-PCR reads. The sample yields hundreds of thousands of distinct CDR3 sequences, 15% to 19% seen once. Sequences were derived from PBMCs from blood, sampled roughly 12 days after vaccination. The receptors here all came from a man between 45 and 60 years old who received an inactivated influenza vaccine.

This sequence joins TRBV18 and TRBJ2-6; D gene uncertain. Trimming removed 6 bases at V and 0 bases at J, with 3 bases between. CDR3 length: 13 residues. Per the germline V gene, CDR1 is KGHSH and CDR2 is LQKENI. The CDR3 nucleotides read TGTGCCAGCTCGGACTCTGGGGCCAACGTCCTGACTTTC. This translates into CASSDSGANVLTF.

This clonotype was observed a few times. V is TRBV4-3 and J is TRBJ2-2; no firm D call. Deletions cut 3 bases from V and 3 bases from J, with 17 bases between. CDR3 size: 17 residues. Germline lookup yields CDR1 LGHNA and CDR2 YSLEER. This chain's CDR3 is CASSQRSSNRDTGELFF. CDR3 bases: TGCGCCAGCAGCCAGCGAAGTTCCAACCGGGACACCGGGGAGCTGTTTTTT.

The rearrangement uses TRBV6-1 and TRBJ2-3; TRBD2 matches at 15 bases. The junction had 8 bases not matched to a gene; V was cut back by 8 bases and J by 2 bases. The CDR3 has 17 amino acids. CDR1 is MNHNS, CDR2 SASEGT, per germline. As DNA, the CDR3 is TGTGCCAGCCAGGGACTAGCGGGAGGAGGGGTCACAGATACGCAGTATTTT. It is translated as CASQGLAGGGVTDTQYF.

This rearrangement joins TRBV6-5 to TRBJ1-2; no firm D call. Trimming shortened V by 4 bases and J by 2 bases, and 8 bases separated the two germline ends. Germline CDR1 reads MNHEY; CDR2 reads SVGAGI. This CDR3 comprises 13 residues. The CDR3: CASSLKFNYGYTF. The CDR3 DNA reads as TGTGCCAGCAGTTTAAAATTCAACTATGGCTACACCTTC.

The gene calls are TRBV6-5 and TRBJ1-2, with D unresolved. Per the germline V gene, CDR1 is MNHEY and CDR2 is SVGAGI. This CDR3 is built from 12 residues. V gave up 1 base and J gave up 8 bases, with 8 bases separating them. The CDR3 loop reads CASSYYGSGYTF. The CDR3 DNA reads as TGTGCCAGCAGTTACTATGGGAGCGGCTACACCTTC.

This chain connects TRBV20-1 to TRBJ2-7, with TRBD1 matching over 9 bases. With V trimmed by 1 base and J by 4 bases, 5 bases remained unmatched. The CDR3 sequence is 14 residues long. Germline loops: CDR1 DFQATT, CDR2 SNEGSKA (reference sequence). CDR3 coding DNA: TGCAGTGCTAGAGCCGGGACAGGGCTATACGAGCAGTACTTC. Residues: CSARAGTGLYEQYF.

This clonotype was detected ten times or more. The chain links TRBV7-2 to TRBJ2-3; D is unresolved. V was clipped by 3 bases and J by 2 bases, with 3 bases between them. The germline V gene has CDR1 SGHTA and CDR2 FQGNSA. The CDR3 is 12 amino acids. CDR3 residues: CASSLDTDTQYF. CDR3 sequence (DNA): TGTGCCAGCAGCTTGGACACAGATACGCAGTATTTT.

V is TRBV7-9 and J is TRBJ1-6, with TRBD1 identical over 7 bases. Germline CDR1 is SEHNR and CDR2 is FQNEAQ (reference sequence). CDR3 length: 16 residues. V lost 5 bases to trimming and J lost 7 bases; unmatched junction nucleotides: 11. The CDR3 sequence: CASSPKSTGVNSPLHF. In DNA, the CDR3 is TGTGCCAGCAGCCCAAAATCCACAGGGGTCAATTCACCCCTCCACTTT.

This rearrangement joins TRBV7-2 to TRBJ2-5; no reliable D call. This CDR3 contains 12 residues. The germline CDR1 and CDR2 sequences are SGHTA and FQGNSA. V was cut by 2 bases and J by 7 bases, with 8 bases left in between. CDR3 loop: CASSLSQRTQYF. CDR3 sequence (DNA): TGTGCCAGCAGCTTAAGTCAACGGACCCAGTACTTC.

This clonotype has only a few counts. The V and J genes are TRBV20-1 and TRBJ2-7, with a tentative D call TRBD2 (6 bases). CDR1 DFQATT and CDR2 SNEGSKA come from the germline V gene (reference sequence). This CDR3 comprises 14 residues. Trimming cost V 3 bases and J 7 bases, with 19 bases left between them. In nucleotides, the CDR3 is TGCAGTGCTAGTCGGGGTAGCGGACCAGTGGAGCAGTACTTC. As protein: CSASRGSGPVEQYF.

Many counts were recorded for this clonotype. V usage is TRBV20-1 and J usage is TRBJ2-7, with 10 nucleotides matching TRBD2. CDR1 DFQATT and CDR2 SNEGSKA come from the germline V gene (reference sequence). This CDR3 contains 15 residues. V gave up 3 bases and J gave up 7 bases; unmatched junction bases: 12. CDR3 loop: CSARMVSAGGPEQYF. The CDR3 DNA reads as TGCAGTGCTAGGATGGTCTCAGCGGGAGGGCCGGAGCAGTACTTC.

This clonotype has only a few counts. The chain joins TRBV7-9 to TRBJ2-1; D perhaps matches TRBD1 (6 bases). With 4 bases removed from V and 6 bases from J, the gap between germline ends came to 13 bases. Germline values: CDR1 SEHNR, CDR2 FQNEAQ (reference sequence). The CDR3 covers 14 residues. The CDR3 is CASSSQGTTNEQFF. CDR3 in DNA: TGTGCCAGCAGCTCCCAGGGGACGACCAATGAGCAGTTCTTC.